The 13 T cell receptor beta chains given below trace back to one sample, sequenced in a study of blood T cell repertoires in COVID-19. Profiling relied on immunoSEQ multiplex PCR, and the TCRdb table lists in-frame clones only, not all of them. Counted here are roughly 34,000 clones, about 90% occurring once; the ten biggest clones make up about 20%. Specimen: peripheral blood. These receptors all stem from an elderly man with acute or convalescent COVID-19.

This chain joins TRBV5-1 and TRBJ1-3; D unresolved. Trimming removed 0 bases at V and 2 bases at J, with 12 bases between. The CDR3 loop spans 16 amino acids. Germline values: CDR1 SGHRS, CDR2 YFSETQ. The CDR3 DNA reads TGCGCCAGCAGCTTGGGGCTTACAACAGCTGGAAACACCATATATTTT. Amino acids: CASSLGLTTAGNTIYF.

The chain's CDR3 is CASSPEAGRGGEETQYF. CDR3 in DNA: TGTGCCAGCAGCCCAGAGGCGGGGCGGGGGGGCGAAGAGACCCAGTACTTC. The chain carries TRBV7-9 and TRBJ2-5, with TRBD2 matching over 9 bases. This CDR3 has 17 amino acids. V shed 5 bases, J shed 3 bases, and the junction held 13 bases outside the gene matches. CDR1 is SEHNR, CDR2 FQNEAQ, per germline (reference sequence).

The gene calls are TRBV12-3 or TRBV12-4 and TRBJ2-3; 8 positions agree with TRBD2. V gave up 6 bases and J gave up 1 base; unmatched junction bases: 0. The CDR3 is 13 amino acids. The CDR3, as DNA: TGTGCCAGCAGGACTAGCGGCACAGATACGCAGTATTTT. Its translation: CASRTSGTDTQYF.

J is TRBJ2-5 and V is TRBV5-8; D possibly corresponds to TRBD1 (6 bases). Looked up from germline, CDR1 is SGHTS and CDR2 is YDEGEE. This CDR3 is built from 13 residues. V was cut by 5 bases and J by 2 bases, with 10 bases left in between. Here the CDR3 reads CASRRRGQETQYF. The CDR3 nucleotides are TGTGCCAGCAGGAGAAGGGGGCAAGAGACCCAGTACTTC.

This rearrangement joins TRBV24-1 to TRBJ2-5; 10 bases fit TRBD1. The CDR3 contains 17 residues. CDR1 and CDR2 from the germline V gene are KGHDR and SFDVKD. V shed 4 bases and J 3 bases; nucleotides not matched to a gene: 10. The CDR3 sequence is CATSDISGTGVEETQYF. CDR3 nucleotides: TGTGCCACCAGTGACATTTCCGGGACAGGGGTTGAAGAGACCCAGTACTTC.

The chain combines TRBV19 with TRBJ1-1; TRBD1 matches at 9 bases. CDR1 is LNHDA, CDR2 SQIVND, per germline (reference sequence). The V segment lost 6 bases and the J segment 4 bases; nucleotides outside the gene matches: 9. The CDR3 covers 15 residues. CDR3 loop: CASRRRTGEGTEAFF. The CDR3 region has the DNA TGTGCCAGTAGAAGAAGGACAGGGGAAGGCACTGAAGCTTTCTTT.

This chain uses TRBV11-2 with TRBJ1-2; TRBD1 might be the D (6 bases). Trimming shortened V by 5 bases and J by 2 bases, and 24 bases separated the two germline ends. CDR1 is SGHAT and CDR2 is FQNNGV in the germline V gene. The CDR3 totals 18 residues. In DNA, the CDR3 is TGTGCCAGCAGCCTCTGGGGTGGCAGGGGCTCTCAAAACTATGGCTACACCTTC. Translation: CASSLWGGRGSQNYGYTF.

The CDR3 region is CASSSQRQDSGNTIYF. CDR3 nucleotide sequence: TGTGCCAGCAGCTCCCAAAGACAGGACTCTGGAAACACCATATATTTT. The J gene is TRBJ1-3, the V gene TRBV9; D possibly corresponds to TRBD1 (6 bases). Germline V gene sequence: CDR1 SGDLS, CDR2 YYNGEE. The length of the CDR3 is 16 residues. Trimming removed 4 bases from V and 0 bases from J, with 14 bases in between.

This clone has just one count. V and J are TRBV5-4 and TRBJ1-4; TRBD1 aligns across 10 bases. V lost 3 bases to trimming and J lost 2 bases; unmatched junction nucleotides: 7. The CDR3 has 17 residues. The germline gives CDR1 SGHNT, CDR2 YYREEE (reference sequence). The CDR3 bases are TGTGCCAGCAGCTCGACAGGGGGCGTGGGGACTAATGAAAAACTGTTTTTT. As protein: CASSSTGGVGTNEKLFF.

The rearrangement uses TRBV7-9 and TRBJ2-2; 7 bases match TRBD2. CDR1 and CDR2 from the germline V gene are SEHNR and FQNEAQ (reference sequence). CDR3 length: 17 residues. The ends lost 2 bases at V and 2 bases at J; junction bases unmatched: 8. In DNA, the CDR3 is TGTGCCAGCAGCTTAAGTGGCCTAGCGGTTAACACCGGGGAGCTGTTTTTT. Amino acid sequence: CASSLSGLAVNTGELFF.

This chain links TRBV20-1 with TRBJ1-1; D unclear. The germline CDR1 and CDR2 sequences are DFQATT and SNEGSKA (reference sequence). V gave up 6 bases and J gave up 6 bases, with 11 bases separating them. The CDR3 runs 11 residues. The CDR3 bases are TGCAGTGCAAGGCGACTCTCTGAAGCTTTCTTT. This encodes CSARRLSEAFF.

This clone was detected only once. The chain has TRBV30 and TRBJ2-7; weak D call: TRBD2 (5 bases). The V end was cut by 3 bases, the J end by 3 bases, with 9 bases between. The CDR3 loop spans 12 amino acids. The V gene's germline CDR1 is GTSNPN and CDR2 SVGIG (reference sequence). In DNA form, the CDR3 reads TGTGCCTGGAGCGAAACTAGCTACGAGCAGTACTTC. It codes for CAWSETSYEQYF.

The chain uses TRBV12-3 or TRBV12-4 and TRBJ1-1; D is uncertain. The ends were cut back, 6 bases at V and 11 bases at J, with 19 bases in the middle. This CDR3 is 13 amino acids long. CDR3 region: CASSPPRREKAFF. The CDR3, as DNA: TGTGCCAGCAGCCCCCCCCGTCGGGAGAAGGCTTTCTTT.